What follows is one T cell receptor beta chain and its context. This sample is part of a study of T cell changes during pregnancy in multiple sclerosis. Profiled with immunoSEQ multiplex PCR; TCRdb holds only in-frame clones, not every one. The sample lists around 22,000 clones, roughly 90% occurring once. CDR3 length: 14 amino acids. The V end lost 3 bases, the J end lost 2 bases, and 12 bases lay between the germline ends. Germline values: CDR1 GTSNPN, CDR2 SVGIG (reference sequence). Source: CD4+ T cells from peripheral blood mononuclear cells, taken after pregnancy. The chain couples TRBV30 to TRBJ2-3; the D gene is possibly TRBD1 (5 bases). The TCR was taken from a female donor in good health, enrolled as a control in a pregnancy study. The CDR3 sequence is CAWRPTGPTDTQYF. The CDR3 region has the DNA TGTGCCTGGAGACCCACAGGACCCACAGATACGCAGTATTTT.